This TCR beta chain was obtained from a study of T-cell memory formation after mild COVID-19. Study information: The study found TCR clusters largely donor specific.

Regarding the study as a whole: Whether second-wave clones peaking at day 37 were SARS-CoV-2 specific went unconfirmed.

In TCRdb, the 5' RACE reads were re-called with MiXCR into one record per CDR3 protein. The table shows around 450,000 distinct CDR3 sequences, with less than 25% occurring only once. A remark on this clonotype: Its matching antigen is unknown.

This TCR was sampled from an adult woman who had mild COVID-19 (a few samples of this study predate the infection). Cell type and time point are not known. Sequencing input: PBMCs or a T cell subset sorted from them (not recorded which).

The CDR3 sequence is CASSVVGQKNTEAFF. Written as DNA, the CDR3 is TGTGCCAGCAGCGTAGTGGGACAGAAGAACACTGAAGCTTTCTTT. This chain joins TRBV9 and TRBJ1-1, with 7 bases that match TRBD1. With V trimmed by 0 bases and J by 1 base, 3 bases remained unmatched. This CDR3 comprises 15 residues. Looked up from germline, CDR1 is SGDLS and CDR2 is YYNGEE.